What follows describes a single T cell receptor (beta chain). Antigen specificity is unknown. The data derive from a study of shared clonotypes between healthy human individuals. Turning to the study itself: Donors consisted of a couple of women and a few men between 18 and 49. Per-donor plates numbered three CD4 naive, three CD4 memory, two CD8 naive and one CD8 memory. Study results and caveats: In general, naive subsets displayed greater estimated richness than memory subsets did.

Sequencing used immunoSEQ multiplex PCR; TCRdb keeps in-frame clones, though not all of them. Counted here are hundreds of thousands of clones, under 95% occurring once; the ten biggest clones make up about 24%. Germline V gene data show CDR1 as ENHRY and CDR2 as SYGVKD. The CDR3 runs 16 residues. V shed 8 bases and J 3 bases; nucleotides not matched to a gene: 14. Naive CD8 cells, CD45RO-negative and positively selected for CCR7, excluded terminally differentiated effector memory CD45RA+ cells. The clonotype was recovered from a man under 40 in good health. The V and J genes are TRBV10-3 and TRBJ2-7, with 9 bases lining up with TRBD2. The material sequenced was naive CD8+ T cells sorted from blood. The CDR3 loop reads CAIGGLARVPGYEQYF. DNA of the CDR3: TGTGCCATCGGGGGACTAGCTCGTGTCCCTGGCTACGAGCAGTACTTC.